This paragraph covers one TCR beta chain sequence. Its antigen remains unidentified. Gene names refer to mouse genes. With the read ending 1 residue before the CDR3 end, the germline J gene is used to fill in that end. This specimen belongs to a study of tissue T cells after allogeneic stem cell transplantation. Study-wide results and caveats: Motif-based clustering found tissue-specific repertoire signatures shared across patients, though few clones were shared.

CDR3 length: 11 residues. Germline V CDR1 and CDR2: SGHSA, FRNQAP. The ends were cut back, 5 bases at V and 7 bases at J, with 8 bases in the middle. Using immunoSEQ multiplex PCR, the repertoire was profiled, and TCRdb retains in-frame clones only, with some absent. Among about 48,000 clones listed, around 70% were seen once. The origin of this receptor is a pool of C57BL/6 mice in good health. The sample taken for sequencing was sorted cells pooled from one or two spleens. This chain uses TRBV16 with TRBJ1-1; possibly TRBD1 for D (5 bases). The CDR3 reads CASSADREVFF. CDR3 bases read: TGTGCAAGCAGCGCAGACAGAGAAGTCTTC.